Listed here are 23 T cell receptor beta chains from one sample, sequenced in a study of T cells after somatic rescue of genetic block. TCRdb's copy holds only in-frame clones and misses some; the assay was immunoSEQ multiplex PCR. The sample holds 95,000 to 120,000 clones; around 90% are singletons and the top ten take 1.4%. Sequences were obtained from peripheral blood mononuclear cells (PBMCs). The receptors were sampled from a young woman.

The chain carries TRBV5-1 and TRBJ2-3; the D gene could be TRBD1 or TRBD2 (6 bases each). Per germline, CDR1 SGHRS and CDR2 YFSETQ. The germline V and J ends were trimmed by 6 bases and 4 bases, with 18 bases remaining between them. This CDR3 is built from 15 residues. The CDR3 nucleotides are TGCGCCAGCACCCTTGGGGGGCAAGGAGCAGATACGCAGTATTTT. It translates to CASTLGGQGADTQYF. Complete variable domain (other parts from reference TRBV5-1 and TRBJ2-3): KAGVTQTPRYLIKTRGQQVTLSCSPISGHRSVSWYQQTPGQGLQFLFEYFSETQRNKGNFPGRFSGRQFSNSRSEMNVSTLELGDSALYLCASTLGGQGADTQYFGPGTRLTVL.

The chain recombines TRBV12-2 with TRBJ2-2; TRBD1, the table's D call, lacks a check against the DNA. TRBV12-2 constitutes a pseudogene. There are 16 residues in the CDR3. CDR3 DNA sequence: TGTGCAAGTCGCTTAGCCTTGACAGGGTGGCCCGGGGAGCTGTTTTTT. Its protein is CASRLALTGWPGELFF.

This chain links TRBV7-9 with TRBJ1-1; D is ambiguous. The CDR3 contains 15 residues. Germline lookup yields CDR1 SEHNR and CDR2 FQNEAQ (reference sequence). Deletions cut 7 bases from V and 3 bases from J, with 18 bases between. The CDR3 is CASTLSASSDTEAFF. The CDR3 DNA reads TGTGCCAGCACCCTATCCGCCTCTTCGGACACTGAAGCTTTCTTT.

Here the CDR3 reads CASSGASDTDTQYF. The CDR3 region has the DNA TGTGCCAGTAGCGGGGCTAGCGACACAGATACGCAGTATTTT. The V call is TRBV19, the J call TRBJ2-3, with D perhaps matching TRBD2 (6 bases). The germline V gene encodes CDR1 LNHDA and CDR2 SQIVND (reference sequence). The CDR3 has 14 residues. The V end lost 6 bases, the J end lost 2 bases, and 12 bases lay between the germline ends.

CDR3 residues: CAIRAGTGAGGYTF. In DNA form, the CDR3 reads TGTGCCATCAGGGCCGGGACAGGGGCGGGTGGCTACACCTTC. This chain uses TRBV10-3 with TRBJ1-2; TRBD1 aligns across 10 bases. Germline V gives CDR1 ENHRY, CDR2 SYGVKD. The CDR3 sequence is 14 residues long. Unmatched junction bases numbered 8, after V lost 6 bases and J lost 7 bases.

The chain employs TRBV27 and TRBJ2-7; weak D call: TRBD2 (5 bases). The CDR3 sequence is 17 residues long. Trimming pared 6 bases from V and 2 bases from J, leaving 23 bases between. Germline CDR1 and CDR2: MNHEY and SMNVEV (reference sequence). Here the CDR3 reads CASSRRVSSAVPYEQYF. As DNA, the CDR3 is TGTGCCAGCAGCCGGCGGGTTTCATCAGCGGTTCCCTACGAGCAGTACTTC.

The gene calls are TRBV7-2 and TRBJ2-3; possible D gene TRBD2, 5 bases. CDR1 is SGHTA, CDR2 FQGNSA, per germline. The CDR3 has 14 amino acids. The V and J ends lost 3 bases and 2 bases respectively, with 9 bases between them. The chain's CDR3 is CASSLDFATDTQYF. Here the CDR3 DNA reads TGTGCCAGCAGCTTGGACTTCGCCACAGATACGCAGTATTTT.

The chain has TRBV7-9 and TRBJ1-1; 8 nucleotides align to TRBD1. CDR3 length equals 13 residues. J was trimmed by 3 bases and V by 4 bases; bases with no gene match: 1. In germline, CDR1 is SEHNR, CDR2 FQNEAQ (reference sequence). This CDR3 reads CASSSGQDTEAFF. CDR3 DNA: TGTGCCAGCAGCTCGGGACAGGACACTGAAGCTTTCTTT.

This chain joins TRBV7-6 and TRBJ2-7; maybe TRBD2 (5 bases). The V gene lost 7 bases and the J gene lost 3 bases, with 16 bases spanning the gap. The germline V gene has CDR1 SGHVS and CDR2 FNYEAQ. The CDR3 runs 14 residues. CDR3 DNA sequence: TGTGCCAGCATCGAAGACGGGGTTTTCTACGAGCAGTACTTC. This sequence encodes CASIEDGVFYEQYF.

This clone was observed once. The gene calls are TRBV18 and TRBJ2-2, with TRBD2 identical over 9 bases. The CDR3 length is 14 residues. Trimming removed 0 bases from V and 7 bases from J; junction bases left unmatched: 0. Germline CDR1 is KGHSH and CDR2 is LQKENI. The CDR3 DNA reads TGTGCCAGCTCACCACCTAGCGGGAGCGGGGAGCTGTTTTTT. Translation: CASSPPSGSGELFF.

The chain uses TRBV30 and TRBJ1-5, with D unclear. Looked up from germline, CDR1 is GTSNPN and CDR2 is SVGIG (reference sequence). The CDR3 is 13 residues long. Trimming cost V 0 bases and J 2 bases, with 5 bases left between them. The CDR3, as DNA: TGTGCCTGGAGTGTTGCTGGCAATCAGCCCCAGCATTTT. Residues: CAWSVAGNQPQHF.

The V and J genes are TRBV4-2 and TRBJ2-3; 10 nucleotides agree with TRBD2. CDR1 is LGHNA and CDR2 is YNFKEQ in the germline V gene. The CDR3 is 17 residues long. The V gene end was trimmed by 0 bases and the J gene end by 4 bases; junction bases not matched to a gene: 7. CDR3 in amino acids: CASSQDSGGAGADTQYF. The CDR3 nucleotides are TGTGCCAGCAGCCAAGACAGCGGGGGGGCCGGGGCAGATACGCAGTATTTT.

The gene calls are TRBV6-6 and TRBJ2-7, with a tentative D call TRBD2 (6 bases). The germline gives CDR1 MNHNY, CDR2 SVGAGI (reference sequence). The ends were cut back, 6 bases at V and 5 bases at J, with 20 bases in the middle. The CDR3 sequence is 15 residues long. Here the CDR3 DNA reads TGTGCCAGCAGCAACTCTAGGGCGGGGTCCGACGAGCAGTACTTC. Translated: CASSNSRAGSDEQYF.

This sequence joins TRBV30 and TRBJ2-2; D is possibly TRBD1 (5 bases). The CDR3 spans 12 residues. Germline V gene sequence: CDR1 GTSNPN, CDR2 SVGIG (reference sequence). The V end lost 5 bases, the J end lost 1 base, and 5 bases lay between the germline ends. The chain's CDR3 is CAWGQNTGELFF. In nucleotides, the CDR3 is TGTGCCTGGGGACAGAACACCGGGGAGCTGTTTTTT. Together with reference TRBV30 and TRBJ2-2, the CDR3 gives the full variable domain: SQTIHQWPATLVQPVGSPLSLECTVEGTSNPNLYWYRQAAGRGLQLLFYSVGIGQISSEVPQNLSASRPQDRQFILSSKKLLLSDSGFYLCAWGQNTGELFFGEGSRLTVL.

The V gene is TRBV30, the J gene TRBJ2-6; 7 bases agree with TRBD1. Germline CDR1 is GTSNPN and CDR2 is SVGIG (reference sequence). J lost 2 bases, V lost 2 bases, and 3 bases had no gene match. This CDR3 is built from 15 residues. The CDR3 sequence: CAWSSTGAGANVLTF. In DNA form, the CDR3 reads TGTGCCTGGAGTTCAACAGGGGCTGGGGCCAACGTCCTGACTTTC.

This chain connects TRBV19 to TRBJ1-1; D is unresolved. Germline V gene sequence: CDR1 LNHDA, CDR2 SQIVND (reference sequence). V lost 6 bases, J lost 0 bases, and 8 bases lay in between. The CDR3 runs to 13 residues. The CDR3 reads CASSFQMNTEAFF. DNA of the CDR3: TGTGCCAGTAGCTTTCAAATGAACACTGAAGCTTTCTTT.

The chain couples TRBV30 to TRBJ1-4; no clear D gene. The germline V gene encodes CDR1 GTSNPN and CDR2 SVGIG (reference sequence). The CDR3 contains 12 residues. Trimming removed 0 bases from V and 7 bases from J, with 6 bases in between. The CDR3 reads CAWSVGVEKLFF. CDR3 sequence (DNA): TGTGCCTGGAGTGTTGGGGTTGAAAAACTGTTTTTT.

The rearrangement joins TRBV28 to TRBJ1-4; TRBD1 agrees at 7 bases. The CDR3 runs to 11 residues. The V gene end was trimmed by 8 bases and the J gene end by 14 bases; junction bases not matched to a gene: 8. The V gene's germline CDR1 is MDHEN and CDR2 SYDVKM. The CDR3 loop is CASHSTGRLFF. CDR3 in DNA: TGTGCCAGCCATTCGACAGGGCGGCTGTTTTTT.

The rearrangement links TRBV30 to TRBJ1-2; perhaps TRBD1 as D (5 bases). Trimming shortened V by 4 bases and J by 8 bases, and 11 bases separated the two germline ends. Per germline, CDR1 GTSNPN and CDR2 SVGIG (reference sequence). The CDR3 spans 11 residues. The CDR3, as DNA: TGTGCCTGGACCCAAGGGGTAGGCTACACCTTC. It yields the protein CAWTQGVGYTF.

The chain is built from TRBV5-1 and TRBJ2-5; 10 bases match TRBD2. Looked up from germline, CDR1 is SGHRS and CDR2 is YFSETQ. The junction had 8 bases not matched to a gene; V was cut back by 0 bases and J by 6 bases. The CDR3 length is 16 residues. The CDR3 loop reads CASSLEGLAWVKTQYF. DNA of the CDR3: TGCGCCAGCAGCTTGGAGGGACTAGCGTGGGTGAAGACCCAGTACTTC.

V and J are TRBV6-1 and TRBJ2-1; 12 bases map to TRBD2. This CDR3 is 16 amino acids long. The trim removed 3 bases at V and 4 bases at J, leaving 4 bases unmatched. The germline CDR1 and CDR2 sequences are MNHNS and SASEGT. This CDR3 is CASSELAGGLYNEQFF. CDR3 sequence (DNA): TGTGCCAGCAGTGAGCTAGCGGGGGGGCTTTACAATGAGCAGTTCTTC.

This clone appeared a single time. The chain uses TRBV6-1 and TRBJ2-7; 9 bases fit TRBD2. V lost 0 bases, J lost 5 bases, and 11 bases stayed unmatched. Germline CDR1 is MNHNS and CDR2 is SASEGT. CDR3 length: 17 amino acids. The CDR3 bases are TGTGCCAGCAGTGAAGCGCTGGGGAGCGGGGGGCCCCACGAGCAGTACTTC. Amino acid sequence: CASSEALGSGGPHEQYF.

The CDR3 DNA sequence: TGTGCCTGGAGTGACATGGGGGATGGGCAGTACTTC. Amino acid sequence: CAWSDMGDGQYF. The chain employs TRBV30 and TRBJ2-7, with D possibly called TRBD1 or TRBD2 (5 bases each). V shed 1 base and J shed 9 bases, with 13 bases lying between them. This CDR3 is 12 amino acids long. CDR1 is GTSNPN and CDR2 is SVGIG in the germline V gene (reference sequence).